This T cell receptor (beta chain) is drawn from a study of blood T cells in healthy people across ages. Whole-study results and caveats: Naive and antigen-experienced cells could not be conclusively compared, given unsorted PBMCs. Considered underestimates were the diversity estimates obtained from one million T cells.

For the second PCR, which ran for roughly 7 to 11 cycles, a sample-barcoded 5' primer and a J-beta primer mix were used. All cDNA molecules were each tagged by a template-switch adaptor with 12 random nucleotides. Using its own MiXCR run on the 5' RACE reads, TCRdb lists one record per CDR3 protein. The repertoire includes about 1.7 million distinct CDR3 sequences, roughly 27% of them detected once, and 7.7% sits in the top ten. CDR1 is SGHAT and CDR2 is FQNNGV in the germline V gene. The CDR3 extends over 16 amino acids. V dropped 1 base and J dropped 4 bases, with 16 bases sitting between them. As to this clonotype: Antigen unknown.

The sample consisted of blood. This sequence joins TRBV11-2 and TRBJ1-2; a possible D gene is TRBD1 (6 bases). This clonotype originated in a woman aged 25 to 45 in good health. The CDR3 DNA reads as TGTGCCAGCAGCTTAGGGGGGCCCGCTATCGGCTATGGCTACACCTTC. Translating it yields CASSLGGPAIGYGYTF.